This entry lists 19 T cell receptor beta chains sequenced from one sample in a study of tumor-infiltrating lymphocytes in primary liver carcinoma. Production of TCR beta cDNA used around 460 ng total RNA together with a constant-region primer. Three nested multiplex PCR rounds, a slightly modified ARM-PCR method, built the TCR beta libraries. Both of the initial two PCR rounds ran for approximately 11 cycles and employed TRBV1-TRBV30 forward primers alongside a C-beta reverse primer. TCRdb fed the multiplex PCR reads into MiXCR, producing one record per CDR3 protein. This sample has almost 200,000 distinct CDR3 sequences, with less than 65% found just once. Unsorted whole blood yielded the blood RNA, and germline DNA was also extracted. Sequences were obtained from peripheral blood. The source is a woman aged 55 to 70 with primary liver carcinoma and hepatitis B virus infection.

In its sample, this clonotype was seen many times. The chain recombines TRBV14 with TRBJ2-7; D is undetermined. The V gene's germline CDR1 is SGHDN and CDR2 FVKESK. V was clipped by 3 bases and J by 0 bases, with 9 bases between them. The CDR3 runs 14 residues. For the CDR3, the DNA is TGTGCCAGCAGCCAGGAGCTTAGCTCCTACGAGCAGTACTTC. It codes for CASSQELSSYEQYF.

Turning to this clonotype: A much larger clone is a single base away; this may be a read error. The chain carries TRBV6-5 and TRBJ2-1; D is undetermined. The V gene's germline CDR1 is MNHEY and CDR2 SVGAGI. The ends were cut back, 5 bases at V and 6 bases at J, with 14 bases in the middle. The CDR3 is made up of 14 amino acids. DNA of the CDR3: TGTGCCAGCAGTGGTTCGACAAGACGCAATGAGCAGTTCTTC. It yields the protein CASSGSTRRNEQFF.

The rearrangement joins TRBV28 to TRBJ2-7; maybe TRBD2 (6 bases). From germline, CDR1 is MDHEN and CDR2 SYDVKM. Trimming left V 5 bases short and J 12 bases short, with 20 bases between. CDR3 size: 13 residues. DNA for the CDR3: TGTGCCAGCAGTCAACCCTCTCGGGGGTTGACGTACTTC. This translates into CASSQPSRGLTYF.

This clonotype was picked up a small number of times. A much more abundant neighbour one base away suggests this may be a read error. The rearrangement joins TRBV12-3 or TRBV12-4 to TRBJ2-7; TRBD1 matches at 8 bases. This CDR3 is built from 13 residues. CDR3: CASSLDRVYKQYF. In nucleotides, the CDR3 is TGTGCCAGCAGTTTGGACAGGGTCTACAAGCAGTACTTC.

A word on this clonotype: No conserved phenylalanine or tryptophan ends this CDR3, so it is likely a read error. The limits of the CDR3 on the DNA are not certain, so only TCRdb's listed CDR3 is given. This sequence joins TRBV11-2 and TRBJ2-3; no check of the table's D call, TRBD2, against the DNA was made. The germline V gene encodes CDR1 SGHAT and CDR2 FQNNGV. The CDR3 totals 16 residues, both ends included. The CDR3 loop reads CASSLQLAGATDTHYY.

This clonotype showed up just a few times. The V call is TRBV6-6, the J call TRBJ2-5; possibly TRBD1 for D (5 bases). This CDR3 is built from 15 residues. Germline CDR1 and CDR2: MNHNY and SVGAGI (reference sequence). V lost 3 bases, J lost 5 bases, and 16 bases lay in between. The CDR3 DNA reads TGTGCCAGCAGTTATCCGAACAGGAGCGAGGAGACCCAGTACTTC. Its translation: CASSYPNRSEETQYF.

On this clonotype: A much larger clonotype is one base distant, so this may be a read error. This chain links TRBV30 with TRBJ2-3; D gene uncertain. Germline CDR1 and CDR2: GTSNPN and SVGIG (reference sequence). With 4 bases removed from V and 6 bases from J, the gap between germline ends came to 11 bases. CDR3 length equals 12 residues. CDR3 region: CAWNGLGDTQYF. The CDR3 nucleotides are TGTGCCTGGAATGGCTTGGGTGATACGCAGTATTTT.

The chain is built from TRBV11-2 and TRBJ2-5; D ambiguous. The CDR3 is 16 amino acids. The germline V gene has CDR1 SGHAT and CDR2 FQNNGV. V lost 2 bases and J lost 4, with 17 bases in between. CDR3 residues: CASSLMVSLPGETQYF. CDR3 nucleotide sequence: TGTGCCAGCAGCTTAATGGTAAGCCTACCAGGAGAGACCCAGTACTTC.

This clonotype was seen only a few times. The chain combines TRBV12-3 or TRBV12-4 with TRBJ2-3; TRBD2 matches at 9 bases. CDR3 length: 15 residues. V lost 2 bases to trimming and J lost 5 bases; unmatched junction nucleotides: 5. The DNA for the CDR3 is TGTGCCAGCAGTTTATCGGGACTAGCTGGAGATACGCAGTATTTT. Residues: CASSLSGLAGDTQYF.

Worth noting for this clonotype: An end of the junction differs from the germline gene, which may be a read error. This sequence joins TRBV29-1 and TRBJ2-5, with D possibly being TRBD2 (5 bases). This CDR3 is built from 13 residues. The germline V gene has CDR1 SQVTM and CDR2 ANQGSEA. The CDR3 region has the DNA TGTAGCGTTAACGTCGACAATAAGGAGACCCAGTACTTC. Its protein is CSVNVDNKETQYF.

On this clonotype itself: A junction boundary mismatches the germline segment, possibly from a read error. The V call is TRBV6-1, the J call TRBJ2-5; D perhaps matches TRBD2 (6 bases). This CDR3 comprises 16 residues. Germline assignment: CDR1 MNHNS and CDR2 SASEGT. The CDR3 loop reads CVSSEMVGGEGETQYF. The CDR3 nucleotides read TGTGTCAGCAGTGAAATGGTTGGCGGGGAAGGGGAGACCCAGTACTTC.

CDR3 sequence reads: CASSSQPRRGKTEAFF. The CDR3 coding sequence is TGTGCCAGCAGCTCACAACCTAGGCGGGGAAAGACTGAAGCTTTCTTT. The chain combines TRBV7-9 with TRBJ1-1; D call uncertain. Germline V lookup: CDR1 SEHNR, CDR2 FQNEAQ (reference sequence). The CDR3 is 16 amino acids. V was trimmed by 4 bases and J by 5 bases, leaving 20 bases between them.

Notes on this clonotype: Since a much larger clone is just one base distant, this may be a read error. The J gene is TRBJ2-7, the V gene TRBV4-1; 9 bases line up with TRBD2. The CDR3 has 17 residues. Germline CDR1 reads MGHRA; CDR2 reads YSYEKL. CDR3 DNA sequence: TGCACCAGCAGCCAAGTCACGGCGGCGGGAGGGCCTTACGAGCAGTACTTC. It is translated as CTSSQVTAAGGPYEQYF.

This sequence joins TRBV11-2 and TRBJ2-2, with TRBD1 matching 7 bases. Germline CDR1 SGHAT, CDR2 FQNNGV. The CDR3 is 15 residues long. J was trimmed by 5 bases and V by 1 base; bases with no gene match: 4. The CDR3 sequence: CASSLVQGRTGELFF. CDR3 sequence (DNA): TGTGCCAGCAGCTTAGTACAGGGGCGGACCGGGGAGCTGTTTTTT.

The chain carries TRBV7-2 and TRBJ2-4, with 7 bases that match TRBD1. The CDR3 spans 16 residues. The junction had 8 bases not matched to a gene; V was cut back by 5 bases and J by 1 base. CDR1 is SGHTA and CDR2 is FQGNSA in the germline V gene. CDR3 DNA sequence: TGTGCCAGCAGCCCCTCGTCGACAGGGGCCAAAAACATTCAGTACTTC. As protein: CASSPSSTGAKNIQYF.

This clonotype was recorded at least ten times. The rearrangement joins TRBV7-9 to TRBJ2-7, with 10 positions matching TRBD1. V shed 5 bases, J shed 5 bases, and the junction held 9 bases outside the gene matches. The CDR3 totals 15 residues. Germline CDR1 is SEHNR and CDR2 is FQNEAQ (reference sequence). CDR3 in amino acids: CASSPDRGRSDEQYF. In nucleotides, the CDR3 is TGTGCCAGCAGCCCTGACAGGGGGCGCTCGGACGAGCAGTACTTC.

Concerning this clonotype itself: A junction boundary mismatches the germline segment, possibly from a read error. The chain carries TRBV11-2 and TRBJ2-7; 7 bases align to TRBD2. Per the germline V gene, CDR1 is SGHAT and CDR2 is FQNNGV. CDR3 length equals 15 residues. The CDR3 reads CASSFFGASGYERYF. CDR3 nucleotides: TGTGCCAGCAGCTTTTTCGGGGCTAGCGGCTACGAGCGGTACTTC. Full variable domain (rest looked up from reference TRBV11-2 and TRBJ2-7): EAGVAQSPRYKIIEKRQSVAFWCNPISGHATLYWYQQILGQGPKLLIQFQNNGVVDDSQLPKDRFSAERLKGVDSTLKIQPAKLEDSAVYLCASSFFGASGYERYFGPGTRLTVT.

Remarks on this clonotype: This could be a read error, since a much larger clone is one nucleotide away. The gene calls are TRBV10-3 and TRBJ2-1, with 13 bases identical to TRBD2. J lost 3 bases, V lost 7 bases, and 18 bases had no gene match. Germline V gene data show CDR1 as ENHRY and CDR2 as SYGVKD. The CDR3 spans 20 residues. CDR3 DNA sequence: TGTGCCATCAATCCCATAGGGGGCACTAGCGGGAGGGCCGGCTACAATGAGCAGTTCTTC. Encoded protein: CAINPIGGTSGRAGYNEQFF.

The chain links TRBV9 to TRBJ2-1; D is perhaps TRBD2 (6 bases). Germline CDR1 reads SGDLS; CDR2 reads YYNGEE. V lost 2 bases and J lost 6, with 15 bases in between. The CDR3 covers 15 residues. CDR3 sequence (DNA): TGTGCCAGCAGCGTGACTAGTGAGGTTGGCAATGAGCAGTTCTTC. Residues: CASSVTSEVGNEQFF.